Each of the 2 T cell receptor beta chains below was sequenced from the same sample in a study of T cells after yellow fever vaccination. Using its own MiXCR run on the 5' RACE reads, TCRdb lists one record per CDR3 protein. The sample gives 300,000 to 350,000 distinct CDR3 sequences, approximately 12% of which show up once; approximately 3.3% is in the top ten. Material: CD4+ T cells sorted from PBMCs, obtained 45 days after the yellow fever booster vaccination. The source of these receptors is a man younger than 35 who received the YFV17D yellow fever vaccine.

V gene TRBV20-1 combines with J gene TRBJ1-2; possibly TRBD1 for D (5 bases). Germline-derived CDR1 and CDR2 are DFQATT and SNEGSKA (reference sequence). The length of the CDR3 is 14 residues. V was trimmed by 7 bases and J by 8 bases, leaving 23 bases between them. CDR3 amino acids: CSVGRSNGGEGYTF. CDR3 bases: TGCAGTGTTGGCCGGAGTAACGGAGGGGAGGGCTACACCTTC.

V is TRBV6-5 and J is TRBJ2-5; 10 bases align to TRBD1. Losses at the gene ends were 8 bases for V and 5 bases for J; bases not matched to a gene: 8. The germline CDR1 and CDR2 sequences are MNHEY and SVGAGI. The CDR3 is made up of 14 amino acids. CDR3 bases: TGTGCCAGCCATCGGAGGGGACAGGGGGAGACCCAGTACTTC. Amino acid sequence: CASHRRGQGETQYF.